The rows below give T cell receptor beta chains drawn from one sample of a study of T cell responses to AZD1222 COVID-19 vaccine. Clones were sequenced by immunoSEQ multiplex PCR, and TCRdb holds only the in-frame ones, with some missing. Found here are fewer than 130,000 clones, approximately 90% of them singletons; the top ten hold roughly 2.5%. The material sequenced was peripheral blood, taken 28 days after the second AZD1222 dose. These receptors were obtained from an adult who received the AZD1222 COVID-19 vaccine. The CDR3 runs from the conserved cysteine through the conserved F or W. D genes are given only for firm matches. A clone size is listed for some rows: how often the clone was seen (once, few, many), or a class if it is expanded.

j_call d_call clone_size v_call cdr3_nt cdr3_aa
TRBJ2-7 - - TRBV6-2/TRBV6-3 TGTGCCAGCAGTTACTCATCAAGCTCCTTCTACGAGCAGTACTTC CASSYSSSSFYEQYF
TRBJ1-1 TRBD1 - TRBV5-4 TGTGCCAGCAGCTTGGGGGGGACAGGTTCGAACACTGAAGCTTTCTTT CASSLGGTGSNTEAFF
TRBJ2-3 - - TRBV29-1 TGCAGCGTTAGGGTGGGCACAGATACGCAGTATTTT CSVRVGTDTQYF
TRBJ1-2 - - TRBV27 TGTGCCAGCAGTTCAAAAGGTAGCACAGGGTCTATAGGGTATGGCTACACCTTC CASSSKGSTGSIGYGYTF
TRBJ1-6 - - TRBV5-6 TGTGCCAGCAGCGGGAGGACCGGTGGGGATTCACCCCTCCACTTT CASSGRTGGDSPLHF
TRBJ2-3 - few TRBV29-1 TGCAGCGGGGGGCTCCCCTACACAGATACGCAGTATTTT CSGGLPYTDTQYF
TRBJ2-7 TRBD2 - TRBV7-2 TGTGCCAGCAGCTTAAGCGGGAGGGCATCGCCCTACGAGCAGTACTTC CASSLSGRASPYEQYF
TRBJ2-3 - - TRBV7-3 TGTGCCAGCAGCTCGCAAGGACAGTACACAGATACGCAGTATTTT CASSSQGQYTDTQYF
TRBJ2-1 TRBD2 - TRBV10-3 TGTGCCATCATGCGGACTAGCGGGATCAGTGGAGGGAATGAGCAGTTCTTC CAIMRTSGISGGNEQFF
TRBJ2-7 - - TRBV21-1 TGTGCCAGCAGCAACAACCCGCGAGCGGCCCAATTCTACGAGCAGTACTTC CASSNNPRAAQFYEQYF
TRBJ2-3 TRBD2 - TRBV19 TGTGCCAGTAGTATCGGGACTAGCGGGAGGTCCCGGCTAGATACGCAGTATTTT CASSIGTSGRSRLDTQYF
TRBJ1-4 TRBD1 - TRBV7-2 TGTGCCAGCGGACAGGGCTCATTGGAAAAACTGTTTTTT CASGQGSLEKLFF
TRBJ2-5 - - TRBV3-1/TRBV3-2 TGTGCCAGCAGCCAAGTACAGGGCCCTCAAGAGACCCAGTACTTC CASSQVQGPQETQYF
TRBJ2-7 - - TRBV7-2 TGTGCCAGCAGCTTGAGACTAGGAACCTACGAGCAGTACTTC CASSLRLGTYEQYF
TRBJ1-1 - - TRBV27 TGTGCCAGCAGCCAACCCGGACGGAGACGCACTGAAGCTTTCTTT CASSQPGRRRTEAFF
TRBJ2-7 TRBD2 - TRBV5-1 TGCGCCAGCAGCTTGGAGCTAGCGGGAGACGAGCAGTACTTC CASSLELAGDEQYF
TRBJ1-1 - - TRBV19 TGTGCCAGTAGTCAGGGCCCGAACACTGAAGCTTTCTTT CASSQGPNTEAFF
TRBJ1-4 - - TRBV30 TGTGCCTGGGGCGGTGCAACTAATGAAAAACTGTTTTTT CAWGGATNEKLFF
TRBJ1-6 - - TRBV27 TGTGCCAGCCGTCGTCATAATTCACCCCTCCACTTT CASRRHNSPLHF
TRBJ2-5 TRBD1 - TRBV4-1 TGCGCCAGCAGCCGAATGTTTCCTGGACAGGGGGCTTTTGAGACCCAGTACTTC CASSRMFPGQGAFETQYF
TRBJ1-1 - - TRBV4-1 TGCGCCAGCAGCGAGCTTTCCAGGGATATCACTGAAGCTTTCTTT CASSELSRDITEAFF
TRBJ1-2 - - TRBV15 TGTGCCACCAGCAGAGTTCGGGGATCGGGAGGCTACACCTTC CATSRVRGSGGYTF
TRBJ1-2 TRBD1 - TRBV9 TGTGCCAGCAGCCCCCAAAACAGGGGTGGCACGTATGGCTACACCTTC CASSPQNRGGTYGYTF
TRBJ1-1 - few TRBV5-1 TGCGCCTCCAAAGCCCTCATGAACACTGAAGCTTTCTTT CASKALMNTEAFF
TRBJ2-3 - - TRBV7-8 TGTGCCAGCAGTTATAGTTCGGGGGTTTCCACAGATACGCAGTATTTT CASSYSSGVSTDTQYF
TRBJ1-2 - - TRBV7-2 TGTGCCAGCAGCTCACTGGAACGGGTTTTTGGCTACACCTTC CASSSLERVFGYTF
TRBJ1-2 TRBD1 - TRBV5-8 TGTGCCAGCAGCGCCCGGGACAGCAGTTATGGCTACACCTTC CASSARDSSYGYTF
TRBJ1-5 - - TRBV6-2/TRBV6-3 TGTGCCAGCAGTTACTCACAGGAGAATCAGCCCCAGCATTTT CASSYSQENQPQHF
TRBJ2-3 - - TRBV5-5 TGTGCCAGCAGCTTAGGCGGGGAAGACACAGATACGCAGTATTTT CASSLGGEDTDTQYF